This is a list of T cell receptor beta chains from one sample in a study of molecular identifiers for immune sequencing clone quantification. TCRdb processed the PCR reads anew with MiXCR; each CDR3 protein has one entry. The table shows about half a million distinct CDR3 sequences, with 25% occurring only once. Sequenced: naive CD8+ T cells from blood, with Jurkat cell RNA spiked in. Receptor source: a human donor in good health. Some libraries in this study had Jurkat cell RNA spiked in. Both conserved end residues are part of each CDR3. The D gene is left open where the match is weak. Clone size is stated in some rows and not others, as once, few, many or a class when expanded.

CDR3 DNA: TGTGCCAGCAGAACCGCGGCGAGCTCCTACAATGAGCAGTTCTTC
CDR3 protein: CASRTAASSYNEQFF
D gene: -
clone size: -
V gene: TRBV27
J gene: TRBJ2-1

CDR3 DNA: TGTGCCAGCAGTACTAGCGGGAGGGCATCGGGGCAGTTCTTC
CDR3 protein: CASSTSGRASGQFF
D gene: TRBD2
clone size: many
V gene: TRBV27
J gene: TRBJ2-1

CDR3 DNA: TGTGCCACTTCCCCGGGGGTTAGCGGGGCCTACAATGAGCAGTTCTTC
CDR3 protein: CATSPGVSGAYNEQFF
D gene: TRBD2
clone size: few
V gene: TRBV27
J gene: TRBJ2-1

CDR3 DNA: TGTGCCAGCAGCTTAAAAGATACAGACACCGGGGAGCTGTTTTTT
CDR3 protein: CASSLKDTDTGELFF
D gene: -
clone size: -
V gene: TRBV7-3
J gene: TRBJ2-2

CDR3 DNA: TGTGCCAGCGGCCCACCTACAGATACGCAGTATTTT
CDR3 protein: CASGPPTDTQYF
D gene: -
clone size: -
V gene: TRBV7-2
J gene: TRBJ2-3

CDR3 DNA: TGTGCCAGCAGCTTAGTTTACGCAGGGGGCGCCTACAATGAGCAGTTCTTC
CDR3 protein: CASSLVYAGGAYNEQFF
D gene: TRBD1
clone size: -
V gene: TRBV11-2
J gene: TRBJ2-1

CDR3 DNA: TGTGCCAGCAGTTTAAGTCTATATTCCGAGCAGTACTTC
CDR3 protein: CASSLSLYSEQYF
D gene: -
clone size: -
V gene: TRBV12-3/TRBV12-4
J gene: TRBJ2-7

CDR3 DNA: TGTGCCAGCAGCTTAGCCCGGGACGGTATCGCAGATACGCAGTATTTT
CDR3 protein: CASSLARDGIADTQYF
D gene: -
clone size: many
V gene: TRBV7-9
J gene: TRBJ2-3

CDR3 DNA: TGTGCCAGCAGCCCTTGGGGACTAACGGGAGGGCCATCCAACGAGCAGTACTTC
CDR3 protein: CASSPWGLTGGPSNEQYF
D gene: TRBD2
clone size: -
V gene: TRBV14
J gene: TRBJ2-7

CDR3 DNA: TGCGCCAGCAGCCAAGTATACACGTCGAACACTGAAGCTTTCTTT
CDR3 protein: CASSQVYTSNTEAFF
D gene: -
clone size: many
V gene: TRBV4-3
J gene: TRBJ1-1

CDR3 DNA: TGCAGTGCCAGTGGCTGGACTAGCGGGAGATTTAGTGGCACAGATACGCAGTATTTT
CDR3 protein: CSASGWTSGRFSGTDTQYF
D gene: TRBD2
clone size: many
V gene: TRBV20-1
J gene: TRBJ2-3

CDR3 DNA: TGTGCCAGCAGCAAAACCAACAGGGGACTAAACACTGAAGCTTTCTTT
CDR3 protein: CASSKTNRGLNTEAFF
D gene: TRBD1
clone size: few
V gene: TRBV3-1
J gene: TRBJ1-1

CDR3 DNA: TGCGCCAGCAGCCAAGATATTCTCCCATCGGAACAACTGCTTTTT
CDR3 protein: CASSQDILPSEQLLF
D gene: -
clone size: -
V gene: TRBV4-3
J gene: TRBJ1-4

CDR3 DNA: TGTGCCAGCAGCCAAGAGGATAGTCCGTGGGATGGCGGGGAGAACACCGGGGAGCTGTTTTTT
CDR3 protein: CASSQEDSPWDGGENTGELFF
D gene: -
clone size: few
V gene: TRBV3-1
J gene: TRBJ2-2

CDR3 DNA: TGTGCCACCATCCGGGGTCACTCGCAGTATTTT
CDR3 protein: CATIRGHSQYF
D gene: -
clone size: few
V gene: TRBV12-3/TRBV12-4
J gene: TRBJ2-3

CDR3 DNA: TGTGCCAGCAGCTTATTCTTAACAGATACGCAGTATTTT
CDR3 protein: CASSLFLTDTQYF
D gene: -
clone size: -
V gene: TRBV7-3
J gene: TRBJ2-3

CDR3 DNA: TGTGCCAGCAGCTTAGGACGCGGCAGGGTATCCGAGCAGTACTTC
CDR3 protein: CASSLGRGRVSEQYF
D gene: -
clone size: -
V gene: TRBV11-2
J gene: TRBJ2-7

CDR3 DNA: TGTGCCAGCAGTTCTGGGACAGGAGTATACTCTGGGGCCAACGTCCTGACTTTC
CDR3 protein: CASSSGTGVYSGANVLTF
D gene: TRBD1
clone size: -
V gene: TRBV13
J gene: TRBJ2-6

CDR3 DNA: TGTGCCAGCAGCGTAGGGGCGAGCGGGAGGGCCCGGAATGAGCAGTTCTTC
CDR3 protein: CASSVGASGRARNEQFF
D gene: TRBD2
clone size: -
V gene: TRBV9
J gene: TRBJ2-1

CDR3 DNA: TGTGCCACCAGCAGAGATCGGGGTCTAGCGGCCACAGATACGCAGTATTTT
CDR3 protein: CATSRDRGLAATDTQYF
D gene: TRBD2
clone size: -
V gene: TRBV15
J gene: TRBJ2-3

CDR3 DNA: TGTGCCAGCAGCACAGAGACAGGGCGGGTGGAGACCCAGTACTTC
CDR3 protein: CASSTETGRVETQYF
D gene: TRBD1
clone size: -
V gene: TRBV7-9
J gene: TRBJ2-5

CDR3 DNA: TGCAGCGCCCGCCGGGACAACACCGGGGAGCTGTTTTTT
CDR3 protein: CSARRDNTGELFF
D gene: -
clone size: many
V gene: TRBV29-1
J gene: TRBJ2-2

CDR3 DNA: TGTGCCAGCAGACTCACGCCTAGGGGGCCCTTCTACGAGCAGTACTTC
CDR3 protein: CASRLTPRGPFYEQYF
D gene: TRBD1
clone size: -
V gene: TRBV27
J gene: TRBJ2-7

CDR3 DNA: TGCAGTGCTAGTATCGGGGTACCTGAAGCTTTCTTT
CDR3 protein: CSASIGVPEAFF
D gene: -
clone size: few
V gene: TRBV20-1
J gene: TRBJ1-1

CDR3 DNA: TGTGCCAGCAGTCCCCGGACAGTTCCCTCTGGAAACACCATATATTTT
CDR3 protein: CASSPRTVPSGNTIYF
D gene: -
clone size: few
V gene: TRBV28
J gene: TRBJ1-3

CDR3 DNA: TGTGCCAGCACGAGTCAAGGAGATACGCAGTATTTT
CDR3 protein: CASTSQGDTQYF
D gene: -
clone size: few
V gene: TRBV6-2/TRBV6-3
J gene: TRBJ2-3

CDR3 DNA: TGCGCCAGGGTTCGGGAGCAGTACTTC
CDR3 protein: CARVREQYF
D gene: -
clone size: -
V gene: TRBV10-1
J gene: TRBJ2-7

CDR3 DNA: TGTGCCAGCAGCTTAATCACAGGGGGGATTATTAACACTGAAGCTTTCTTT
CDR3 protein: CASSLITGGIINTEAFF
D gene: TRBD1
clone size: many
V gene: TRBV7-9
J gene: TRBJ1-1

CDR3 DNA: TGTGCCAGCAGAGTGACTTTTCAAAAGACCCAGTACTTC
CDR3 protein: CASRVTFQKTQYF
D gene: -
clone size: -
V gene: TRBV6-2/TRBV6-3
J gene: TRBJ2-5

CDR3 DNA: TGTGCCAGCAGTGGCAGGGAAAGCACAGATACGCAGTATTTT
CDR3 protein: CASSGRESTDTQYF
D gene: -
clone size: -
V gene: TRBV6-5
J gene: TRBJ2-3

CDR3 DNA: TGTGCCAGCAGCTTAGTGGAGGGCCCTGCCAAAAACATTCAGTACTTC
CDR3 protein: CASSLVEGPAKNIQYF
D gene: -
clone size: many
V gene: TRBV7-9
J gene: TRBJ2-4

CDR3 DNA: TGTGCCAGCAGCTCGGGACTGATCTTCATTAACACTGAAGCTTTCTTT
CDR3 protein: CASSSGLIFINTEAFF
D gene: -
clone size: -
V gene: TRBV5-6
J gene: TRBJ1-1

CDR3 DNA: TGTGCCAGCAGTTATGGACTAGCGGGAGATCGCGAGCAGTACTTC
CDR3 protein: CASSYGLAGDREQYF
D gene: TRBD2
clone size: -
V gene: TRBV27
J gene: TRBJ2-7

CDR3 DNA: TGTGCCAGCAGTTACGAGCGGACTGAGGGAGGCTACGAGCAGTACTTC
CDR3 protein: CASSYERTEGGYEQYF
D gene: -
clone size: few
V gene: TRBV6-6
J gene: TRBJ2-7

CDR3 DNA: TGCAGTGCTAGAGATCCAGGGACCAACACTGAAGCTTTCTTT
CDR3 protein: CSARDPGTNTEAFF
D gene: -
clone size: few
V gene: TRBV20-1
J gene: TRBJ1-1

CDR3 DNA: TGTGCCAGCAGTTCATCCGGGACAGTCCCCGAGCAGTACTTC
CDR3 protein: CASSSSGTVPEQYF
D gene: TRBD1
clone size: many
V gene: TRBV2
J gene: TRBJ2-7

CDR3 DNA: TGTGCCAGCAGTTTGCAGGGGGCGGAGGAGCCCCAGCATTTT
CDR3 protein: CASSLQGAEEPQHF
D gene: TRBD1
clone size: many
V gene: TRBV28
J gene: TRBJ1-5

CDR3 DNA: TGTGCCTGGAGTGCCCACTCGGGTCCAGGAGGTTACACCTTC
CDR3 protein: CAWSAHSGPGGYTF
D gene: -
clone size: -
V gene: TRBV30
J gene: TRBJ1-2

CDR3 DNA: TGCGCCAGCAGCCAAGCAGCTACGGGCACCGGGGAGCTGTTTTTT
CDR3 protein: CASSQAATGTGELFF
D gene: -
clone size: -
V gene: TRBV4-3
J gene: TRBJ2-2

CDR3 DNA: TGCGCCAGCAGCTTGATGCGGGGTTTGGACACTGAAGCTTTCTTT
CDR3 protein: CASSLMRGLDTEAFF
D gene: -
clone size: many
V gene: TRBV5-1
J gene: TRBJ1-1

CDR3 DNA: TGCAGTGCACAGGCACAACAGGGGGCCACCTACGAGCAGTACTTC
CDR3 protein: CSAQAQQGATYEQYF
D gene: TRBD1
clone size: -
V gene: TRBV20-1
J gene: TRBJ2-7

CDR3 DNA: TGTGCCTGGAGTGAAGGGGACTTCTACGAGCAGTACTTC
CDR3 protein: CAWSEGDFYEQYF
D gene: -
clone size: once
V gene: TRBV30
J gene: TRBJ2-7

CDR3 DNA: TGTGCCAGCAGCTCGGGACTCGGAGGCCACTACGAGCAGTACTTC
CDR3 protein: CASSSGLGGHYEQYF
D gene: -
clone size: many
V gene: TRBV7-2
J gene: TRBJ2-7

CDR3 DNA: TGTGCCAGCAGCTTGGAACAGAGGAGCTCCTATAATTCACCCCTCCACTTT
CDR3 protein: CASSLEQRSSYNSPLHF
D gene: -
clone size: -
V gene: TRBV5-6
J gene: TRBJ1-6

CDR3 DNA: TGTGCCAACAGTTACTCTCCCCTTAACACCGGGGAGCTGTTTTTT
CDR3 protein: CANSYSPLNTGELFF
D gene: -
clone size: -
V gene: TRBV6-5
J gene: TRBJ2-2

CDR3 DNA: TGCAGTGCTCGACTTCCCACGAGGCTAGGAGATACGCAGTATTTT
CDR3 protein: CSARLPTRLGDTQYF
D gene: -
clone size: -
V gene: TRBV20-1
J gene: TRBJ2-3

CDR3 DNA: TGTGCCAGCAGTTGGGACAGGGGTTATCAGCCCCAGCATTTT
CDR3 protein: CASSWDRGYQPQHF
D gene: TRBD1
clone size: -
V gene: TRBV28
J gene: TRBJ1-5

CDR3 DNA: TGTGCCAGCAGCTTAGATGTGGGTTACTCCTATAATTCACCCCTCCACTTT
CDR3 protein: CASSLDVGYSYNSPLHF
D gene: -
clone size: few
V gene: TRBV11-2
J gene: TRBJ1-6

CDR3 DNA: TGTGCCAGCAGTTCGGACACTTTCGGGTCGTATCGTCGGTACTTC
CDR3 protein: CASSSDTFGSYRRYF
D gene: -
clone size: many
V gene: TRBV28
J gene: TRBJ2-4